What follows are 23 T cell receptor beta chains derived from one specimen sequenced in a study of shared clonotypes between healthy human individuals. The protocol was immunoSEQ multiplex PCR, while the TCRdb copy is restricted to in-frame clones and leaves out a portion. The table records roughly 2 million clones, less than 95% of them present only once. As defined, naive CD8 cells were CD45RO-negative and positively selected for CCR7, with terminally differentiated effector memory CD45RA+ cells excluded. The sequenced sample was naive CD8+ T cells sorted from blood. The source of these receptors is a man between 18 and 35 years old in good health.

This chain joins TRBV6-5 and TRBJ2-1; D possibly matches TRBD1 or TRBD2 (6 bases each). V lost 0 bases, J lost 9 bases, and 9 bases lay in between. Germline V gene sequence: CDR1 MNHEY, CDR2 SVGAGI. This CDR3 contains 13 residues. CDR3 region: CASSYSGGVEQFF. The CDR3 bases are TGTGCCAGCAGTTACTCGGGGGGCGTTGAGCAGTTCTTC.

The genes are TRBV5-6 and TRBJ1-1; unclear D gene. The CDR3 runs 14 residues. V lost 1 base and J lost 0, with 7 bases in between. CDR1 SGHDT and CDR2 YYEEEE come from the germline V gene. In DNA, the CDR3 is TGTGCCAGCAGCTTGAGCTTCATGAACACTGAAGCTTTCTTT. Translation gives CASSLSFMNTEAFF. The full variable domain, in which reference TRBV5-6 and TRBJ1-1 provide the parts outside the CDR3, is DAGVTQSPTHLIKTRGQQVTLRCSPKSGHDTVSWYQQALGQGPQFIFQYYEEEERQRGNFPDRFSGHQFPNYSSELNVNALLLGDSALYLCASSLSFMNTEAFFGQGTRLTVV.

This clone was recorded only once. The rearrangement links TRBV5-6 to TRBJ2-3; TRBD1 aligns across 8 bases. V lost 4 bases, J lost 0 bases, and 10 bases stayed unmatched. This CDR3 contains 17 residues. Germline loops: CDR1 SGHDT, CDR2 YYEEEE. CDR3 amino acids: CASSQTDRVTSTDTQYF. The CDR3 region has the DNA TGTGCCAGCAGCCAAACGGACAGGGTGACTAGCACAGATACGCAGTATTTT. Combining the CDR3 with reference TRBV5-6 and TRBJ2-3 gives the whole variable domain DAGVTQSPTHLIKTRGQQVTLRCSPKSGHDTVSWYQQALGQGPQFIFQYYEEEERQRGNFPDRFSGHQFPNYSSELNVNALLLGDSALYLCASSQTDRVTSTDTQYFGPGTRLTVL.

This chain joins TRBV19 and TRBJ1-1, with 7 bases identical to TRBD1. CDR3 size: 13 residues. V lost 4 bases, J lost 7 bases, and 6 bases stayed unmatched. Germline CDR1 and CDR2: LNHDA and SQIVND (reference sequence). CDR3 residues: CASSTGGSGEAFF. The CDR3 DNA reads as TGTGCCAGTAGTACAGGGGGTTCGGGTGAAGCTTTCTTT.

The chain uses TRBV5-6 and TRBJ2-3; 9 bases line up with TRBD2. The CDR3 contains 13 residues. The V gene end was trimmed by 0 bases and the J gene end by 12 bases; junction bases not matched to a gene: 5. Germline V gene data show CDR1 as SGHDT and CDR2 as YYEEEE. CDR3 bases: TGTGCCAGCAGCTTGGTACTAGCGGGTGTACAGTATTTT. It translates to CASSLVLAGVQYF.

With regard to this clone: The DNA is omitted, as the CDR3 cannot be located on it reliably, and the CDR3 follows TCRdb's listing. The rearrangement uses TRBV6-5 and TRBJ1-2. Germline V gene data show CDR1 as MNHEY and CDR2 as SVGAGI. The CDR3 extends over 13 residues, inclusive of both ends. The CDR3 reads CASSTSGDRGYTF.

The chain joins TRBV5-6 to TRBJ2-5; TRBD1 is a possible D gene (5 bases). Trimming cost V 0 bases and J 2 bases, with 8 bases left between them. Germline-derived CDR1 and CDR2 are SGHDT and YYEEEE. This CDR3 comprises 14 residues. CDR3: CASSLAGFQETQYF. The CDR3 nucleotides are TGTGCCAGCAGCTTGGCAGGGTTTCAAGAGACCCAGTACTTC.

This chain uses TRBV11-2 with TRBJ2-3, with 10 bases that match TRBD2. Germline V lookup: CDR1 SGHAT, CDR2 FQNNGV. This CDR3 region has 15 residues. V lost 5 bases, J lost 4 bases, and 6 bases stayed unmatched. In DNA, the CDR3 is TGTGCCAGCAGCCCACTAGCGGGGATCGCAGATACGCAGTATTTT. Protein sequence: CASSPLAGIADTQYF.

This chain connects TRBV13 to TRBJ2-1; 8 positions agree with TRBD2. Germline-derived CDR1 and CDR2 are PRHDT and FYEKMQ (reference sequence). The V and J ends lost 4 bases and 3 bases, in that order; junction bases with no gene match: 8. CDR3 length: 16 amino acids. The CDR3 nucleotides read TGTGCCAGCAGCTCCCCCGGGACTAGGGGCTACAATGAGCAGTTCTTC. Amino acids: CASSSPGTRGYNEQFF.

The chain has TRBV6-5 and TRBJ2-7; D tentatively fits TRBD1 or TRBD2 (6 bases each). CDR1 is MNHEY and CDR2 is SVGAGI in the germline V gene. V was cut by 6 bases and J by 2 bases, with 17 bases left in between. The CDR3 has 15 amino acids. CDR3 DNA: TGTGCCAGCAGACCGTTGACGGGGGCAACCTACGAGCAGTACTTC. Amino acid sequence: CASRPLTGATYEQYF.

In the case of this clone: Other DNA sequences from this sample encode an identical CDR3 as well. The chain is built from TRBV5-6 and TRBJ1-1, with D perhaps TRBD1 (5 bases). V lost 3 bases and J lost 6, with 12 bases in between. The CDR3 is 13 amino acids. Germline V gene sequence: CDR1 SGHDT, CDR2 YYEEEE. Written as DNA, the CDR3 is TGTGCCAGCAGCTCAACAGGCAGTCCTGAAGCTTTCTTT. Encoded protein: CASSSTGSPEAFF.

Turning to this clone: The sample contains more than one DNA sequence encoding this CDR3. The CDR3, as DNA: TGTGCCAGCACTACCGGCGGAGGGTCCTACGAGCAGTACTTC. Protein: CASTTGGGSYEQYF. The chain combines TRBV2 with TRBJ2-7; a weak D match, TRBD2 (6 bases). With 7 bases removed from V and 1 base from J, the gap between germline ends came to 14 bases. The germline V gene encodes CDR1 SNHLY and CDR2 FYNNEI. The CDR3 loop spans 14 amino acids. Full variable domain (outside the CDR3, taken from reference TRBV2 and TRBJ2-7): EPEVTQTPSHQVTQMGQEVILRCVPISNHLYFYWYRQILGQKVEFLVSFYNNEISEKSEIFDDQFSVERPDGSNFTLKIRSTKLEDSAMYFCASTTGGGSYEQYFGPGTRLTVT.

The CDR3: CASSNSGGAVGELFF. The CDR3 nucleotides are TGTGCCAGCAGTAATAGCGGGGGGGCCGTCGGGGAGCTGTTTTTT. This chain connects TRBV27 to TRBJ2-2, with 11 bases that match TRBD2. CDR1 and CDR2 (germline): MNHEY, SMNVEV (reference sequence). The CDR3 sequence is 15 residues long. Losses at the gene ends were 5 bases for V and 7 bases for J; bases not matched to a gene: 6.

V gene TRBV7-8 combines with J gene TRBJ1-5, with TRBD1 identical over 7 bases. CDR1 and CDR2 (germline): SGHVS, FQNEAQ. V was pared by 5 bases and J by 0 bases, with 10 bases of the junction left unmatched. There are 17 residues in the CDR3. CDR3 DNA sequence: TGTGCCAGCAGCCTGCTGACAGGGATCTTTAGCAATCAGCCCCAGCATTTT. It encodes CASSLLTGIFSNQPQHF. Full variable domain (missing parts from reference TRBV7-8 and TRBJ1-5): GAGVSQSPRYKVAKRGQDVALRCDPISGHVSLFWYQQALGQGPEFLTYFQNEAQLDKSGLPSDRFFAERPEGSVSTLKIQRTQQEDSAVYLCASSLLTGIFSNQPQHFGDGTRLSIL.

The rearrangement uses TRBV15 and TRBJ1-6; D not resolved. Germline V gene data show CDR1 as LNHNV and CDR2 as YYDKDF (reference sequence). This CDR3 is 14 amino acids long. V was shortened by 5 bases and J by 4 bases, with 9 bases between the two germline ends. Written as DNA, the CDR3 is TGTGCCACCAGCCCAGGAAATTATAATTCACCCCTCCACTTT. Its translation is CATSPGNYNSPLHF.

The chain has TRBV7-8 and TRBJ1-4; TRBD1 agrees at 11 bases. Germline CDR1 SGHVS, CDR2 FQNEAQ. The CDR3 has 14 amino acids. V was pared by 5 bases and J by 6 bases, with 2 bases of the junction left unmatched. CDR3 sequence (DNA): TGTGCCAGCAGCCTGGGACAGGGGGATGAAAAACTGTTTTTT. As protein: CASSLGQGDEKLFF.

For the CDR3, the DNA is TGTGCCAGCAGCCAAGGAGTTGGGGGCACTGAAGCTTTCTTT. Translated: CASSQGVGGTEAFF. The chain uses TRBV14 and TRBJ1-1, with D maybe TRBD1 (5 bases). CDR3 length: 14 amino acids. V gave up 1 base and J gave up 4 bases, with 10 bases separating them. Germline loops: CDR1 SGHDN, CDR2 FVKESK.

The chain combines TRBV7-9 with TRBJ2-7, with D possibly TRBD2 on 6 matching bases. The CDR3 contains 16 residues. Germline CDR1 is SEHNR and CDR2 is FQNEAQ (reference sequence). V was pared by 2 bases and J by 0 bases, with 14 bases between. CDR3 protein: CASSLWPAGSSYEQYF. CDR3 DNA: TGTGCCAGCAGCTTATGGCCAGCGGGTAGCTCCTACGAGCAGTACTTC. Variable domain in full (rest from reference TRBV7-9 and TRBJ2-7): DTGVSQNPRHKITKRGQNVTFRCDPISEHNRLYWYRQTLGQGPEFLTYFQNEAQLEKSRLLSDRFSAERPKGSFSTLEIQRTEQGDSAMYLCASSLWPAGSSYEQYFGPGTRLTVT.

This CDR3 reads CASSLSQGQETQYF. The CDR3 coding sequence is TGCGCCAGCAGCTTGTCACAGGGGCAAGAGACCCAGTACTTC. V gene TRBV5-1 combines with J gene TRBJ2-5, with TRBD1 identical over 7 bases. The germline gives CDR1 SGHRS, CDR2 YFSETQ. The J segment lost 2 bases and the V segment lost 1 base, leaving 2 bases of the junction unmatched. The CDR3 runs 14 residues.

This clone was detected once. The rearrangement joins TRBV7-2 to TRBJ1-3; no clear D gene. This CDR3 is 15 amino acids long. V was pared by 11 bases and J by 0 bases, with 17 bases between. Germline lookup yields CDR1 SGHTA and CDR2 FQGNSA. Here the CDR3 DNA reads TGTGCCCTGGAAGGTTGGCCATCCTCTGGAAACACCATATATTTT. Translated, it gives CALEGWPSSGNTIYF.

J is TRBJ2-7 and V is TRBV27, with D perhaps TRBD2 (7 bases). Germline V gene lookup returns CDR1 MNHEY and CDR2 SMNVEV (reference sequence). Trimming took off 4 bases at V and 2 bases at J, with 18 bases between the two ends. The CDR3 loop spans 16 amino acids. The CDR3 sequence: CASSYSTGTTAYEQYF. CDR3 DNA sequence: TGTGCCAGCAGTTACAGTACAGGGACTACCGCCTACGAGCAGTACTTC.

A word on this clone: Different DNA sequences within this sample yield the same CDR3. The rearrangement uses TRBV9 and TRBJ1-1; 7 bases line up with TRBD1. V lost 0 bases, J lost 2 bases, and 1 base stayed unmatched. CDR1 is SGDLS and CDR2 is YYNGEE in the germline V gene. The CDR3 sequence is 14 residues long. DNA for the CDR3: TGTGCCAGCAGCGTAGAGGGGGCTAACACTGAAGCTTTCTTT. It is translated as CASSVEGANTEAFF. Combining the CDR3 with reference TRBV9 and TRBJ1-1 gives the whole variable domain DSGVTQTPKHLITATGQRVTLRCSPRSGDLSVYWYQQSLDQGLQFLIQYYNGEERAKGNILERFSAQQFPDLHSELNLSSLELGDSALYFCASSVEGANTEAFFGQGTRLTVV.

This clone is a singleton in its sample. The V call is TRBV18, the J call TRBJ2-5, with 11 bases identical to TRBD2. CDR3 length: 17 residues. Germline values: CDR1 KGHSH, CDR2 LQKENI. Losses at the gene ends were 10 bases for V and 3 bases for J; bases not matched to a gene: 16. CDR3 DNA sequence: TGTGCCAATCGATTAGGCGGGACTAGCGGCATCAAAGAGACCCAGTACTTC. This gives the protein CANRLGGTSGIKETQYF.